Listed below are T cell receptor beta chains from one sample, sequenced in a study of blood T cell repertoires in COVID-19. The assay was immunoSEQ multiplex PCR, and TCRdb's table has in-frame clones only and misses some. The data contain approximately 230,000 clones, around 88% of them seen just once; the ten biggest clones take up over 1.3%. The sequenced sample consisted of peripheral blood. These receptors came from a man older than 75 with acute or convalescent COVID-19. Each CDR3 is given with its conserved first and last residue. D genes are given only for firm matches. Some rows mark clone size as missing; the rest say once, few, many or name a class of expanded clone.

CDR3aa: CASSPDRGQETQYF
CDR3nt: TGTGCCAGCAGCCCTGACAGGGGGCAAGAGACCCAGTACTTC
abundance: -
d_gene: TRBD1
v_gene: TRBV7-2
j_gene: TRBJ2-5

CDR3aa: CATSRVKDRLNTIYF
CDR3nt: TGTGCCACCAGCAGAGTCAAGGACAGGCTGAACACCATATATTTT
abundance: -
d_gene: TRBD1
v_gene: TRBV15
j_gene: TRBJ1-3

CDR3aa: CASSLGQLDYGYTF
CDR3nt: TGCGCCAGCAGCTTGGGACAGCTTGACTATGGCTACACCTTC
abundance: -
d_gene: -
v_gene: TRBV5-1
j_gene: TRBJ1-2

CDR3aa: CASSSAFDRGLGEKLFF
CDR3nt: TGCGCCAGCAGTTCAGCTTTTGACAGGGGGCTCGGTGAAAAACTGTTTTTT
abundance: -
d_gene: TRBD1
v_gene: TRBV4-1
j_gene: TRBJ1-4

CDR3aa: CASSAEQGSNQPQHF
CDR3nt: TGTGCCAGCAGTGCTGAACAGGGAAGCAATCAGCCCCAGCATTTT
abundance: -
d_gene: -
v_gene: TRBV2
j_gene: TRBJ1-5

CDR3aa: CASSLDPGTDTQYF
CDR3nt: TGTGCCAGCAGCTTAGATCCAGGGACAGATACGCAGTATTTT
abundance: -
d_gene: -
v_gene: TRBV11-2
j_gene: TRBJ2-3

CDR3aa: CASSLRGLINSPLHF
CDR3nt: TGTGCCAGCAGCTTGAGAGGACTGATAAATTCACCCCTCCACTTT
abundance: -
d_gene: -
v_gene: TRBV5-6
j_gene: TRBJ1-6

CDR3aa: CASSLGGTGGNEQYF
CDR3nt: TGTGCCAGCAGTTTAGGGGGGACAGGGGGTAACGAGCAGTACTTC
abundance: -
d_gene: TRBD1
v_gene: TRBV28
j_gene: TRBJ2-7

CDR3aa: CASSRNPQGKDGNTIYF
CDR3nt: TGCGCCAGCAGCCGGAACCCTCAGGGGAAAGATGGAAACACCATATATTTT
abundance: -
d_gene: -
v_gene: TRBV4-1
j_gene: TRBJ1-3

CDR3aa: CASTSYRGQGNEQFF
CDR3nt: TGTGCCAGCACCTCCTATCGGGGACAGGGCAATGAGCAGTTCTTC
abundance: -
d_gene: TRBD1
v_gene: TRBV28
j_gene: TRBJ2-1

CDR3aa: CASSLVGGPEAEAFF
CDR3nt: TGTGCCAGCAGCTTGGTAGGGGGACCCGAGGCTGAAGCTTTCTTT
abundance: -
d_gene: -
v_gene: TRBV7-3
j_gene: TRBJ1-1

CDR3aa: CASSPNRAETQYF
CDR3nt: TGTGCCAGCAGCCCGAACAGGGCTGAGACCCAGTACTTC
abundance: -
d_gene: -
v_gene: TRBV3-1/TRBV3-2
j_gene: TRBJ2-5

CDR3aa: CASSAGLAAVRFF
CDR3nt: TGTGCCAGCAGCGCGGGACTAGCGGCCGTGCGGTTCTTC
abundance: -
d_gene: TRBD2
v_gene: TRBV7-2
j_gene: TRBJ2-1

CDR3aa: CASSSGTYQPQHF
CDR3nt: TGTGCCAGCAGTTCCGGGACTTACCAGCCCCAGCATTTT
abundance: -
d_gene: -
v_gene: TRBV6-6
j_gene: TRBJ1-5

CDR3aa: CASSPMLSGVYNEQFF
CDR3nt: TGTGCCAGCTCACCAATGCTTAGCGGGGTCTACAATGAGCAGTTCTTC
abundance: -
d_gene: TRBD2
v_gene: TRBV18
j_gene: TRBJ2-1

CDR3aa: CASSRQYADSSTDTQYF
CDR3nt: TGTGCCAGCAGTCGCCAGTACGCTGACAGCAGCACAGATACGCAGTATTTT
abundance: once
d_gene: -
v_gene: TRBV5-8
j_gene: TRBJ2-3

CDR3aa: CASRDGGLYNEQFF
CDR3nt: TGTGCCAGCAGGGACGGGGGATTGTACAATGAGCAGTTCTTC
abundance: -
d_gene: -
v_gene: TRBV6-6
j_gene: TRBJ2-1

CDR3aa: CASSVGLAGNPEQYF
CDR3nt: TGTGCCAGTAGTGTCGGACTAGCGGGAAATCCCGAGCAGTACTTC
abundance: -
d_gene: TRBD2
v_gene: TRBV19
j_gene: TRBJ2-7

CDR3aa: CASRWRGLSPSRGETEAFF
CDR3nt: TGTGCCAGCAGGTGGAGGGGACTCTCCCCTTCGCGTGGGGAGACTGAAGCTTTCTTT
abundance: once
d_gene: -
v_gene: TRBV7-4
j_gene: TRBJ1-1

CDR3aa: CASSFGAPTTEAFF
CDR3nt: TGTGCCAGCAGCTTCGGAGCGCCGACCACTGAAGCTTTCTTT
abundance: -
d_gene: -
v_gene: TRBV6-5
j_gene: TRBJ1-1

CDR3aa: CASSQDRERADIQETQYF
CDR3nt: TGCGCCAGCAGCCAAGATCGGGAGAGGGCCGACATCCAAGAGACCCAGTACTTC
abundance: few
d_gene: -
v_gene: TRBV4-1
j_gene: TRBJ2-5

CDR3aa: CATSRDRAGGYNEQFF
CDR3nt: TGTGCCACCAGCAGAGATCGGGCAGGGGGATACAATGAGCAGTTCTTC
abundance: -
d_gene: TRBD1
v_gene: TRBV15
j_gene: TRBJ2-1

CDR3aa: CSAKRNYGYTF
CDR3nt: TGCAGTGCTAAGCGAAACTATGGCTACACCTTC
abundance: -
d_gene: -
v_gene: TRBV20-1
j_gene: TRBJ1-2

CDR3aa: CASQTPGFRETQYF
CDR3nt: TGTGCCAGCCAGACCCCAGGGTTCCGAGAGACCCAGTACTTC
abundance: -
d_gene: -
v_gene: TRBV6-6
j_gene: TRBJ2-5

CDR3aa: CASSWGTSGSLSGELFF
CDR3nt: TGTGCCAGCAGCTGGGGGACTAGCGGGAGTTTGTCCGGGGAGCTGTTTTTT
abundance: -
d_gene: TRBD2
v_gene: TRBV5-4
j_gene: TRBJ2-2

CDR3aa: CASSSRTGTNYGYTF
CDR3nt: TGTGCCAGCAGCTCGAGGACAGGGACTAACTATGGCTACACCTTC
abundance: -
d_gene: TRBD1
v_gene: TRBV7-2
j_gene: TRBJ1-2

CDR3aa: CASSLMAGERYEQYF
CDR3nt: TGTGCCAGCAGCCTGATGGCGGGAGAGAGGTACGAGCAGTACTTC
abundance: -
d_gene: TRBD2
v_gene: TRBV7-3
j_gene: TRBJ2-7

CDR3aa: CASSRQETQYF
CDR3nt: TGTGCCAGCAGCCGCCAAGAGACCCAGTACTTC
abundance: -
d_gene: -
v_gene: TRBV7-9
j_gene: TRBJ2-5